This passage covers 5 T cell receptor beta chains from one sample sequenced in a study of shared clonotypes between healthy human individuals. CD45RO-negative, CCR7-positively selected cells formed the naive CD8 fraction, excluding terminally differentiated effector memory CD45RA+ cells. Assay: immunoSEQ multiplex PCR; the TCRdb copy retains only in-frame clones and omits some. The repertoire includes about 2.1 million clones, 85% to 95% of them detected once, and more than 1.5% sits in the top ten. Sequenced sample: naive CD8+ T cells from PBMCs. All receptors come from a man younger than 35 in good health. Some clones in this sample may be carry-over from other donors' samples.

The gene calls are TRBV7-6 and TRBJ2-3; D gene uncertain. There are 15 residues in the CDR3. Germline V CDR1 and CDR2: SGHVS, FNYEAQ. With 2 bases removed from V and 4 bases from J, the gap between germline ends came to 13 bases. The DNA for the CDR3 is TGTGCCAGCAGCTTAAGGGCACGGAGCGCAGATACGCAGTATTTT. It translates to CASSLRARSADTQYF.

The chain carries TRBV27 and TRBJ1-5; D is unclear. V was clipped by 5 bases and J by 6 bases, with 14 bases between them. Germline assignment: CDR1 MNHEY and CDR2 SMNVEV (reference sequence). The CDR3 length is 14 residues. CDR3 bases: TGTGCCAGCAGTGCGCGGAGTGGGAGTCAGCCCCAGCATTTT. Translation gives CASSARSGSQPQHF.

The CDR3 region is CASTIRGQGWEGSYEQYF. CDR3 nucleotides: TGTGCCAGCACCATACGTGGTCAGGGGTGGGAGGGCTCCTACGAGCAGTACTTC. The genes are TRBV11-2 and TRBJ2-7, with D maybe TRBD2 (7 bases). Germline-derived CDR1 and CDR2 are SGHAT and FQNNGV. The CDR3 spans 18 residues. The V gene lost 7 bases and the J gene lost 0 bases, with 25 bases spanning the gap.

This chain links TRBV30 with TRBJ1-2; no definite D call. The germline gives CDR1 GTSNPN, CDR2 SVGIG (reference sequence). The V end lost 3 bases, the J end lost 2 bases, and 13 bases lay between the germline ends. This CDR3 has 14 amino acids. The CDR3 is CAWSDPRANYGYTF. CDR3 DNA: TGTGCCTGGAGCGACCCCCGGGCCAACTATGGCTACACCTTC.

The V gene is TRBV11-2, the J gene TRBJ1-2; no definite D call. Trimming removed 3 bases at V and 6 bases at J, with 11 bases between. CDR1 is SGHAT and CDR2 is FQNNGV in the germline V gene. The CDR3 is 13 residues long. In nucleotides, the CDR3 is TGTGCCAGCAGCTTGTTAACGGTCGATGGCTACACCTTC. This gives the protein CASSLLTVDGYTF.